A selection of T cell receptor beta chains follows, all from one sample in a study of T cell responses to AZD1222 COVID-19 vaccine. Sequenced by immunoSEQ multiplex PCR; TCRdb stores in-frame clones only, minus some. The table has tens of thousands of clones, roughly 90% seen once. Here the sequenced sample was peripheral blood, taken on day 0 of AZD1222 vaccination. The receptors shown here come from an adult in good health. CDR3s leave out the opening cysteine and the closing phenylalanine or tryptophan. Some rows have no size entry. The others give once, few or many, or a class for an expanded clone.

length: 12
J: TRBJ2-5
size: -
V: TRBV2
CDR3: ASKQGTSKETQY

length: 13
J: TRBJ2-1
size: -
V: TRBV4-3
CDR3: ASSRLAGGSNEQF

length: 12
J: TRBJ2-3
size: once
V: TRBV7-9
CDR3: ASSSGLDTDTQY

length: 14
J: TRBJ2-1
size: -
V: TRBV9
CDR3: ASSVDRGLAGIPQF

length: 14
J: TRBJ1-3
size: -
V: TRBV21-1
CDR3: ASSKVEGPPPNTIY

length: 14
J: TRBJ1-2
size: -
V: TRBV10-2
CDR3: ASSEVGAVPLSGYT

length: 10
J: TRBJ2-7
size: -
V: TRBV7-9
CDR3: ASSLTSYEQY

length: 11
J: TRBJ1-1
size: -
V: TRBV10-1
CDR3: ASSENRGTEAF

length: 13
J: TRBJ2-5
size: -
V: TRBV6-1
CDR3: ASSEFRRRQETQY

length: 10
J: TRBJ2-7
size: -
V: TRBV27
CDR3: ASSLGVGEQY

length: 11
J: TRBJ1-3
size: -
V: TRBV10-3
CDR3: AISGHSGNTIY

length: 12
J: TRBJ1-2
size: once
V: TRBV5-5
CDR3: ASSPGTGPYGYT

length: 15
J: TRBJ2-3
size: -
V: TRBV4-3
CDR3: ASSHKPRLRDTDTQY

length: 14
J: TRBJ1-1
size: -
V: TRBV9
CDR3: ASSAMPGTGGTEAF

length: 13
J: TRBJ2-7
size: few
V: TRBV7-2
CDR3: ASSLAVGVQNEQY

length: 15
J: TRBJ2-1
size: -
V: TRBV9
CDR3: ASSVDSLREVGNEQF

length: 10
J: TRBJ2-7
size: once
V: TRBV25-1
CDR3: ASSLSSYEQY

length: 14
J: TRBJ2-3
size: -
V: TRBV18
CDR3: ASSRQGQLVTDTQY

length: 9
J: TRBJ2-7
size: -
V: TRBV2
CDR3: ATADFYEQY

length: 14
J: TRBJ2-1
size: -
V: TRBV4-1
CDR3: ASSPRLAGGPNEQF

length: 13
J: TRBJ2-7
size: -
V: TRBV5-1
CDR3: ASSGGLAVSYEQY

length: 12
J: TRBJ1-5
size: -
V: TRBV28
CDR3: ASSFPMEGQPQH

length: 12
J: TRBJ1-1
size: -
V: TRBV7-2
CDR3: ASKPSGGGTEAF

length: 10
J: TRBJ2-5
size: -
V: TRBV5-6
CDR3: ASSLVQGQLN

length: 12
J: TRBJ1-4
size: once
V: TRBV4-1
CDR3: ASSQVQGYEKLF

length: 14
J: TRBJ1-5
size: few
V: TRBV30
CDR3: ALGSISGVSNQPQH